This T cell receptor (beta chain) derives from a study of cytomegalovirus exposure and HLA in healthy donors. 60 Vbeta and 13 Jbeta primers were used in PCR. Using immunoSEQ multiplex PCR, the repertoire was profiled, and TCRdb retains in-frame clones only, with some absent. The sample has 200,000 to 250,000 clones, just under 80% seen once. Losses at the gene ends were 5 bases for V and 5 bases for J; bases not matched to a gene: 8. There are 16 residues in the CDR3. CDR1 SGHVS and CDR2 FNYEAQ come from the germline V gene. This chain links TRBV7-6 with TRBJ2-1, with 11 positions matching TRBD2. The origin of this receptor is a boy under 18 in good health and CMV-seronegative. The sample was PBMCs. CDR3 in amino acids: CASSPVLAGGNNEQFF. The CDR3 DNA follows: TGTGCCAGCAGCCCAGTGCTAGCGGGAGGCAACAATGAGCAGTTCTTC.